A selection of T cell receptor beta chains follows, all from one sample in a study of cytomegalovirus exposure and HLA in healthy donors. Only in-frame clones appear in the TCRdb table, and some are missing; sequencing was by immunoSEQ multiplex PCR. This sample has more than 90,000 clones, with around 73% found just once. Input material: PBMCs. These receptor sequences come from a woman aged 40 to 49 in good health and CMV-seropositive. The CDR3 runs from the conserved cysteine through the conserved F or W. Each record gives: J gene, D gene, V gene, CDR3 DNA, CDR3 protein. The D gene is left open where the match is weak.

J gene: TRBJ2-6; D gene: NA; V gene: TRBV28; CDR3 DNA: TGTGCCAGTCAGGGGTGGGCGACTGGGGCCAACGTCCTGACTTTC; CDR3 protein: CASQGWATGANVLTF
J gene: TRBJ2-1; D gene: TRBD2; V gene: TRBV7-6; CDR3 DNA: TGTGCCAGCAGCTTAGGTCAGCTAGCGGGGGGCAATGAGCAGTTCTTC; CDR3 protein: CASSLGQLAGGNEQFF
J gene: TRBJ2-7; D gene: TRBD1; V gene: TRBV7-9; CDR3 DNA: TGTGCCAGCAGCTTCCTACCGGGACAGGGGGACGAGCAGTACTTC; CDR3 protein: CASSFLPGQGDEQYF
J gene: TRBJ1-1; D gene: TRBD1; V gene: TRBV28; CDR3 DNA: TGTGCCAGCAGTTTCACGGGACAGGGTCCTGAAGCTTTCTTT; CDR3 protein: CASSFTGQGPEAFF
J gene: TRBJ1-1; D gene: NA; V gene: TRBV4-2; CDR3 DNA: TGTGCCAGCAGCCCCAAAACCCGGGTGAACACTGAAGCTTTCTTT; CDR3 protein: CASSPKTRVNTEAFF
J gene: TRBJ1-2; D gene: TRBD1; V gene: TRBV19; CDR3 DNA: TGTGCCACCCGACAGGGTAACTATGGCTACACCTTC; CDR3 protein: CATRQGNYGYTF
J gene: TRBJ2-2; D gene: TRBD2; V gene: TRBV18; CDR3 DNA: TGTGCCAGCTCACCCCCGGGACTAGAGGCTACCGGCGGGGAGCTGTTTTTT; CDR3 protein: CASSPPGLEATGGELFF
J gene: TRBJ1-5; D gene: TRBD1; V gene: TRBV19; CDR3 DNA: TGTGCCAGTAGTGGAGGGACAGGGGCGAGGCGCAATCAGCCCCAGCATTTT; CDR3 protein: CASSGGTGARRNQPQHF
J gene: TRBJ2-1; D gene: TRBD2; V gene: TRBV29-1; CDR3 DNA: TGCAGCGTTTCAAGTAGCGGGAGGGTCTACAATGAGCAGTTCTTC; CDR3 protein: CSVSSSGRVYNEQFF
J gene: TRBJ2-1; D gene: TRBD1; V gene: TRBV6-6; CDR3 DNA: TGTGCCAGCAGTTACTCTTTCAAGGGACAGGGGGGTGAGCAGTTCTTC; CDR3 protein: CASSYSFKGQGGEQFF
J gene: TRBJ1-3; D gene: TRBD1; V gene: TRBV28; CDR3 DNA: TGTGCCAGCAGTTCCCCCTCCTGGACAGGGGGTGTCTCTTCGAGGGGGAACACCATATATTTT; CDR3 protein: CASSSPSWTGGVSSRGNTIYF
J gene: TRBJ1-3; D gene: NA; V gene: TRBV4-1; CDR3 DNA: TGCGCCAGCAGCCAAGTCCAGGTCTCTGGAAACACCATATATTTT; CDR3 protein: CASSQVQVSGNTIYF
J gene: TRBJ1-2; D gene: TRBD1; V gene: TRBV13; CDR3 DNA: TGTGCCAGCAGCCAAGGGACAGGGTCGATGGGCTACACCTTC; CDR3 protein: CASSQGTGSMGYTF
J gene: TRBJ2-3; D gene: TRBD2; V gene: TRBV4-1; CDR3 DNA: TGCGCCAGCAGCCCTTGGACTAGCGGAGCAGATACGCAGTATTTT; CDR3 protein: CASSPWTSGADTQYF
J gene: TRBJ1-5; D gene: TRBD1; V gene: TRBV2; CDR3 DNA: TGTGCCAGCAGGACTGGGACAGATAGCAATCAGCCCCAGCATTTT; CDR3 protein: CASRTGTDSNQPQHF
J gene: TRBJ1-1; D gene: TRBD1; V gene: TRBV18; CDR3 DNA: TGTGCCAGCTCACCTCGACAGGGGGTGAACACTGAAGCTTTCTTT; CDR3 protein: CASSPRQGVNTEAFF
J gene: TRBJ2-2; D gene: NA; V gene: TRBV6-1; CDR3 DNA: TGTGCCAGCAGTGAATACTACCCCACCGGGGAGCTGTTTTTT; CDR3 protein: CASSEYYPTGELFF
J gene: TRBJ2-1; D gene: TRBD2; V gene: TRBV2; CDR3 DNA: TGTGCCAGCAGGGCGACTAGCGGGAGCTTGAATGAGCAGTTCTTC; CDR3 protein: CASRATSGSLNEQFF